This T cell receptor beta chain was obtained from a study of blood T cell repertoires in COVID-19. Here immunoSEQ multiplex PCR was the method, and the copy in TCRdb shows in-frame clones only, minus some. The profile shows 310,000 or so clones, around four fifths of them singletons. The trim removed 0 bases at V and 0 bases at J, leaving 10 bases unmatched. Germline V gives CDR1 LGHNA, CDR2 YNFKEQ. The CDR3 is 20 amino acids. The rearrangement uses TRBV4-2 and TRBJ2-1; 11 nucleotides line up with TRBD2. The sequenced sample was peripheral blood. This TCR came from a woman between 50 and 59 years old with acute or convalescent COVID-19. The CDR3 loop is CASSQDRLAGGAFSYNEQFF. In nucleotides, the CDR3 is TGTGCCAGCAGCCAAGACCGGCTAGCGGGGGGCGCGTTCTCCTACAATGAGCAGTTCTTC.